This T cell receptor (beta chain) came from a study of T cells in Graves' hyperthyroidism and ophthalmopathy (dated by TCRdb to about 2019). About the full investigation: Peripheral blood samples were taken at the time of initial diagnosis, prior to any treatment. A discovery cohort of about a hundred patients, 43 with Graves' ophthalmopathy and 57 with stable Graves' hyperthyroidism, was used to find distinguishing TCR V-J signatures. An independent validation cohort of around 19 hyperthyroidism patients and approximately 16 patients who later progressed to ophthalmopathy tested prospective prediction of ophthalmopathy. The 85 to 100 discovery patients were divided at random into training and test sets in a 7:3 ratio. Thyroid tissue and blood T-cell repertoires from over 5 Graves' hyperthyroidism patients were also compared in the study. Following sampling, methimazole starting at 30 mg daily was given to hyperthyroidism patients, and high-dose intravenous methylprednisolone was given to ophthalmopathy patients. According to the paper, TCR Vbeta CDR3 sequencing was carried out on over 130 peripheral blood samples, which came from more than 40 ophthalmopathy, 70 to 80 hyperthyroidism and roughly 17 progressor patients. General conclusions and limits of the study: In validation, progression to ophthalmopathy was predicted by the model with nearly 71% sensitivity and nearly 75% specificity, a median of about 6 months before onset. Sample size was not statistically predetermined, and blinding of investigators to group allocation was not performed. Most expanded thyroid clonotypes (frequency above 0.001) were also detected in blood, a finding suggesting that blood repertoires may reflect thyroid immune responses. In cross-validation, a model built on a 13 V-J signature told ophthalmopathy apart from stable hyperthyroidism with 85% to 90% sensitivity and about 81% specificity, and in testing the same model reached 80%/75%.

Concerning this clonotype itself: This clone's antigen is unknown. No qualities accompany the bases; no much larger clone lies one base away.

V and J are trimmed by 1 base and 5 bases, and the gene matches miss 3 bases of the junction. The germline V gene supplies CDR1 LGHNA and CDR2 YSLEER. The CDR3 sequence holds 14 residues, the cysteine and phenylalanine included. Solely the CDR3 DNA is kept, with 42 bases framed from the first base. Amplification of TCR beta CDR3 regions was carried out from RNA transcripts. The TCR CDR3 was subjected to a first round of RT-PCR using the HTBI primer set and the Qiagen OneStep RT-PCR kit. A second multiplex PCR round built the libraries, followed by size selection and purification. Sequencing of the libraries was done on an Illumina HiSeq2000 using paired-end 100 bp reads. On the study's bioinformatics: Raw data were processed with SOAPnuke, discarding reads with adapters, uncalled bases, mean Phred below 15, or no exact constant-primer or identifier match. COPE v1.2.5 was used to merge high-quality paired reads, and clonotypes were defined as unique nucleotide sequences. MiTCR v1.1 was used to align clonotypes to the IMGT TRBV, TRBD and TRBJ reference segments. The analysis was restricted to V-J combinations with a frequency above 0.0001, which together covered over 99% of the repertoires. A TCS score was defined as the ratio between F50 (clonal expansion) and ExV (chaos), using BLOSUM62-based TCRdist between CDR3 peptides within each V-J. Welch's t-statistics and random forest reduced roughly 500 V-J features to 13, which were used in a naive Bayes classifier (R e1071). The similarity between thyroid and blood repertoires was quantified using the Morisita-Horn index. TCRdb trimmed the raw reads at Q25, called clones with MiXCR and kept productive beta chains. Each CDR3 protein gets just one entry, which takes the most common genes and DNA from the rows behind it. TCRdb's processing, not the study's, gives the V and J calls here. Counted in this sample were roughly 700,000 distinct CDR3 sequences; just over 35% of them appeared once. The biggest ten clones account for 30% to 40% of the sample.

A patient counted as having stable Graves' hyperthyroidism if no progression to ophthalmopathy occurred over 18 months of follow-up. Hyperthyroidism patients were aged 18 to 65 years and newly diagnosed, with disease duration of less than 2 months. Any patient with an uncontrolled infection, another autoimmune disease, pregnancy or lactation was excluded. Diagnoses were based on clinical symptoms, serum thyroxine and TRAb, thyroid ultrasound and orbital computed tomography. PBMCs were separated from 10 ml of fresh peripheral blood using Ficoll-Paque density gradient centrifugation. Total RNA was extracted using Trizol reagent, and RNA quality was assessed on an Agilent 2100 Bioanalyzer.

The chain is assembled from TRBV4-3 and TRBJ2-5, with 8 middle bases fitting TRBD2. This TCR was sampled from a woman aged 40 to 55 with Graves' hyperthyroidism. Sequencing input: blood. The CDR3 loop reads CASSQGRTSETQYF. The DNA sequence follows: TGCGCCAGCAGCCAAGGAAGGACTAGCGAGACCCAGTACTTC.